A selection of T cell receptor beta chains follows, all from one sample in a study of PD-L1 blockade in urothelial cancer. Data came from immunoSEQ multiplex PCR; TCRdb stores just in-frame clones and leaves some out. The sample holds tens of thousands of clones, around 83% seen once. This material consisted of PBMCs, taken around atezolizumab (anti-PD-L1) treatment. These receptors were collected from a woman in her seventies with urothelial cancer. Both conserved end residues are part of each CDR3. Fields, in order: CDR3 length, J gene, D gene, V gene, clone size, CDR3 protein, CDR3 DNA. D genes are given only for firm matches. The size entry is marked missing in some rows and otherwise reads once, few, many or a size class.

length: 15
J: TRBJ1-1
D: -
V: TRBV18
size: -
CDR3: CASSPIQERNTEAFF
DNA: TGTGCCAGCTCACCGATTCAGGAAAGGAACACTGAAGCTTTCTTT

length: 15
J: TRBJ2-3
D: -
V: TRBV7-2
size: -
CDR3: CASSLVTGSTDTQYF
DNA: TGTGCCAGCAGCTTAGTGACCGGGAGCACAGATACGCAGTATTTT

length: 15
J: TRBJ2-3
D: TRBD1
V: TRBV5-1
size: -
CDR3: CASSFDRGLTDTQYF
DNA: TGCGCCAGCAGCTTCGACAGGGGGCTGACAGATACGCAGTATTTT

length: 17
J: TRBJ2-1
D: TRBD1
V: TRBV28
size: -
CDR3: CASSLGRSGQGGNEQFF
DNA: TGTGCCAGCAGTTTAGGGCGAAGTGGACAGGGAGGTAATGAGCAGTTCTTC

length: 18
J: TRBJ2-3
D: TRBD2
V: TRBV4-1
size: -
CDR3: CASSQAFFKRGSTDTQYF
DNA: TGCGCCAGCAGTCAAGCCTTTTTCAAGCGGGGGAGCACAGATACGCAGTATTTT

length: 15
J: TRBJ2-7
D: TRBD2
V: TRBV30
size: -
CDR3: CAWSTHSGRQYEQYF
DNA: TGTGCCTGGAGTACGCATAGCGGGAGGCAGTACGAGCAGTACTTC

length: 18
J: TRBJ2-2
D: -
V: TRBV7-9
size: -
CDR3: CASSPKAGFGVQAGELFF
DNA: TGTGCCAGCAGCCCAAAGGCAGGGTTCGGCGTTCAGGCCGGGGAGCTGTTTTTT

length: 15
J: TRBJ2-5
D: TRBD2
V: TRBV2
size: -
CDR3: CASSSLAGGRETQYF
DNA: TGTGCCAGCAGCAGTTTAGCGGGAGGGAGGGAGACCCAGTACTTC

length: 14
J: TRBJ2-7
D: TRBD1
V: TRBV6-6
size: few
CDR3: CASRETGDAYEQYF
DNA: TGTGCCAGCAGAGAGACAGGGGATGCCTACGAGCAGTACTTC

length: 13
J: TRBJ1-1
D: TRBD1
V: TRBV6-6
size: -
CDR3: CASRQGMNTEAFF
DNA: TGTGCCAGCCGACAGGGAATGAACACTGAAGCTTTCTTT

length: 14
J: TRBJ2-7
D: -
V: TRBV7-9
size: -
CDR3: CASSSPTGSYEQYF
DNA: TGTGCCAGCAGCTCCCCCACAGGGTCCTACGAGCAGTACTTC

length: 14
J: TRBJ2-5
D: TRBD1
V: TRBV7-9
size: -
CDR3: CASSVGQGQETQYF
DNA: TGTGCCAGCAGCGTTGGACAGGGCCAAGAGACCCAGTACTTC

length: 15
J: TRBJ2-5
D: TRBD2
V: TRBV5-4
size: -
CDR3: CASSRQQGLEETQYF
DNA: TGTGCCAGCAGCCGACAGCAGGGACTAGAAGAGACCCAGTACTTC

length: 15
J: TRBJ2-7
D: TRBD1
V: TRBV6-1
size: -
CDR3: CASSELGTGPYEQYF
DNA: TGTGCCAGCAGTGAACTGGGGACAGGCCCCTACGAGCAGTACTTC

length: 17
J: TRBJ2-3
D: TRBD2
V: TRBV5-1
size: -
CDR3: CASSLGVASGSTDTQYF
DNA: TGCGCCAGCAGCTTGGGGGTGGCTAGCGGGAGCACAGATACGCAGTATTTT

length: 16
J: TRBJ1-2
D: -
V: TRBV9
size: -
CDR3: CASSVANDTLNYGYTF
DNA: TGTGCCAGCAGCGTAGCTAACGATACTTTAAACTATGGCTACACCTTC

length: 15
J: TRBJ2-3
D: TRBD1
V: TRBV5-8
size: -
CDR3: CASSSGTGGGDTQYF
DNA: TGTGCCAGCAGTTCCGGGACAGGGGGAGGAGATACGCAGTATTTT

length: 18
J: TRBJ2-1
D: -
V: TRBV4-1
size: -
CDR3: CASSQDFGGWSSYNEQFF
DNA: TGCGCCAGCAGCCAAGATTTTGGCGGGTGGAGCTCCTACAATGAGCAGTTCTTC

length: 14
J: TRBJ2-7
D: TRBD1
V: TRBV7-2
size: -
CDR3: CASSPRAGGYEQYF
DNA: TGTGCCAGCAGCCCCCGGGCAGGGGGCTACGAGCAGTACTTC

length: 15
J: TRBJ1-6
D: -
V: TRBV13
size: -
CDR3: CASSLGQNYNSPLHF
DNA: TGTGCCAGCAGCTTAGGACAGAATTATAATTCACCCCTCCACTTT

length: 12
J: TRBJ1-2
D: -
V: TRBV2
size: -
CDR3: CASTPLGYGYTF
DNA: TGTGCCAGCACGCCCCTCGGCTATGGCTACACCTTC

length: 15
J: TRBJ2-2
D: TRBD2
V: TRBV28
size: -
CDR3: CASSFLAGAAGELFF
DNA: TGTGCCAGCAGTTTCCTAGCGGGAGCAGCCGGGGAGCTGTTTTTT

length: 14
J: TRBJ1-1
D: -
V: TRBV11-2
size: -
CDR3: CASSLWTAPTEAFF
DNA: TGTGCCAGCAGCTTGTGGACAGCCCCGACTGAAGCTTTCTTT

length: 14
J: TRBJ2-3
D: -
V: TRBV2
size: -
CDR3: CASSAGRDTDTQYF
DNA: TGTGCCAGCAGTGCTGGTCGAGACACAGATACGCAGTATTTT

length: 13
J: TRBJ1-2
D: TRBD1
V: TRBV30
size: -
CDR3: CACQVGDRGGYTF
DNA: TGTGCCTGCCAGGTGGGGGACAGGGGTGGCTACACCTTC

length: 16
J: TRBJ2-1
D: -
V: TRBV5-1
size: -
CDR3: CASSFFVTARNNEQFF
DNA: TGCGCCAGCAGCTTTTTCGTGACAGCCAGAAACAATGAGCAGTTCTTC

length: 14
J: TRBJ2-7
D: TRBD2
V: TRBV5-4
size: -
CDR3: CASSGGGGSYEQYF
DNA: TGTGCCAGCAGCGGCGGGGGAGGGTCCTACGAGCAGTACTTC

length: 15
J: TRBJ2-1
D: TRBD1
V: TRBV6-4
size: -
CDR3: CASSDSRDSYNEQFF
DNA: TGTGCCAGCAGTGACTCACGGGACAGTTACAATGAGCAGTTCTTC

length: 17
J: TRBJ2-1
D: -
V: TRBV5-1
size: -
CDR3: CASSLGSLGASYNEQFF
DNA: TGCGCCAGCAGCTTGGGGTCATTAGGGGCCTCCTACAATGAGCAGTTCTTC

length: 13
J: TRBJ2-5
D: -
V: TRBV5-1
size: -
CDR3: CASSLWQLETQYF
DNA: TGCGCCAGCAGCTTGTGGCAGTTAGAGACCCAGTACTTC

length: 17
J: TRBJ2-7
D: TRBD2
V: TRBV11-2
size: -
CDR3: CASSSGRGLAGLYEQYF
DNA: TGTGCCAGCAGCTCTGGGCGGGGACTAGCGGGACTGTACGAGCAGTACTTC